A selection of T cell receptor beta chains follows, all from one sample in a study of blood T cells in healthy people across ages. A single record per CDR3 protein comes from TCRdb applying MiXCR to the 5' RACE reads. Among about 1 million distinct CDR3 sequences listed, roughly 45% were seen once. Specimen: blood. The receptors were gathered from a woman between 55 and 75 years old in good health. Each CDR3 is given with its conserved first and last residue. A D gene is named only where the DNA matches it firmly. Clone size, where shown, is once, few, many, or a class for clones that have expanded.

clone size	J gene	D gene	V gene	CDR3 length	CDR3 protein	CDR3 DNA
.	TRBJ2-5	TRBD2	TRBV27	16	CASSLTSGRFQETQYF	TGTGCCAGCAGTTTAACTAGCGGGAGGTTCCAAGAGACCCAGTACTTC
.	TRBJ2-1	TRBD2	TRBV4-2	17	CASSQGLTGGSYNEQFF	TGTGCCAGCAGCCAAGGATTAACGGGAGGATCCTACAATGAGCAGTTCTTC
.	TRBJ1-1	.	TRBV27	16	CASMAPQLGMNTEAFF	TGTGCCAGCATGGCCCCCCAACTGGGCATGAACACTGAAGCTTTCTTT
.	TRBJ2-2	.	TRBV6-5	14	CASSPESGTGELFF	TGTGCCAGCAGCCCCGAGTCGGGGACCGGGGAGCTGTTTTTT
few	TRBJ1-2	.	TRBV25-1	13	CASSEFVREGYTF	TGTGCCAGCAGTGAATTCGTGCGGGAAGGCTACACCTTC
.	TRBJ2-7	.	TRBV12-5	13	CASGPPRVHEQYF	TGTGCTAGTGGCCCCCCTCGTGTCCACGAGCAGTACTTC
.	TRBJ2-7	.	TRBV7-2	13	CASNFGFGLEQYF	TGTGCCAGCAACTTTGGTTTCGGCCTCGAGCAGTACTTC
.	TRBJ2-1	.	TRBV4-2	15	CASSQDVSAGWEQFF	TGTGCCAGCAGCCAAGATGTGTCGGCGGGATGGGAGCAGTTCTTC
.	TRBJ2-1	.	TRBV6-6	12	CASSYVPNEQFF	TGTGCCAGCAGTTACGTCCCCAATGAGCAGTTCTTC
.	TRBJ2-5	.	TRBV28	17	CASSPPGATLNPKTQYF	TGTGCCAGCAGTCCCCCCGGGGCAACCCTCAACCCGAAGACCCAGTACTTC
.	TRBJ1-2	.	TRBV27	12	CASSSGTTGYTF	TGTGCCAGCAGTTCCGGGACCACTGGCTACACCTTC
.	TRBJ1-1	.	TRBV6-1	17	CASRLGRGNLRHTEAFF	TGTGCCAGCAGGTTGGGGAGGGGCAACCTACGGCACACTGAAGCTTTCTTT
.	TRBJ1-2	TRBD1	TRBV2	15	CASSEPTGGVYGYTF	TGTGCCAGCAGTGAGCCGACAGGGGGAGTCTATGGCTACACCTTC
.	TRBJ2-3	TRBD2	TRBV29-1	15	CSALSPAGSTDTQYF	TGCAGCGCCCTCTCTCCAGCGGGGAGCACAGATACGCAGTATTTT
.	TRBJ2-1	.	TRBV27	12	CASAPLGDPPFF	TGTGCCAGCGCTCCATTGGGGGATCCCCCGTTCTTC